The clone carrying this TCR beta chain occurred a few times. Its specificity is not known. The data were taken from a study of CD8 T cells in ankylosing spondylitis. MiXCR, run by TCRdb on the 5' RACE reads, gives a single entry per CDR3 protein. The table shows under 450,000 distinct CDR3 sequences, with 15% to 20% occurring only once. Germline V gene sequence: CDR1 SGHTS, CDR2 YDEGEE. V lost 6 bases and J lost 3; bases outside the gene matches: 9. The CDR3 contains 15 residues. Findings of the study overall: Within matched ankylosing spondylitis synovial fluid, disease-linked clones were reportedly significantly enriched. The study identified a TCR beta motif of roughly eight highly homologous variants that appeared characteristic of ankylosing spondylitis blood.

The chain carries TRBV5-8 and TRBJ1-5; 7 bases align to TRBD1. Source material: blood, either unsorted or a sorted T cell fraction (not recorded which). The receptor was derived from a male donor with ankylosing spondylitis. The CDR3 sequence: CASTKARGLNQPQHF. The CDR3 coding sequence is TGTGCCAGCACTAAGGCTAGGGGGCTCAATCAGCCCCAGCATTTT.